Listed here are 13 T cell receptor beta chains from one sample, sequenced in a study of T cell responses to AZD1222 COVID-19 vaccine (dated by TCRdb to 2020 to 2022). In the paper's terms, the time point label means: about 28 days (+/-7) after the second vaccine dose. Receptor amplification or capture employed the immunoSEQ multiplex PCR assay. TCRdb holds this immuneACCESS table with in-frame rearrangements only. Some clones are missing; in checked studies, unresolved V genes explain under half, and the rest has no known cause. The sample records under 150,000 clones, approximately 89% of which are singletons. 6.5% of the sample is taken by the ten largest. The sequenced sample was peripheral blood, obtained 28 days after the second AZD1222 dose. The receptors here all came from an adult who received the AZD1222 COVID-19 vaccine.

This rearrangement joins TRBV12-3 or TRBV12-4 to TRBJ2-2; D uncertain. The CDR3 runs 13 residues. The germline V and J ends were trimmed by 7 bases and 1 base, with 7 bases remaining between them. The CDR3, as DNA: TGTGCCAGCATTTCCGGGAACACCGGGGAGCTGTTTTTT. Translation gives CASISGNTGELFF.

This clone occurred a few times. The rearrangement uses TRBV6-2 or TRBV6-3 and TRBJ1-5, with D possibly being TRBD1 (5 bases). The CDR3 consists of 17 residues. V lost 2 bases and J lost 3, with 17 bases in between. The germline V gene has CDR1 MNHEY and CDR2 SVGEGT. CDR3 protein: CASSYDPRGRDNQPQHF. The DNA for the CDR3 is TGTGCCAGCAGTTACGACCCGCGGGGACGTGACAATCAGCCCCAGCATTTT.

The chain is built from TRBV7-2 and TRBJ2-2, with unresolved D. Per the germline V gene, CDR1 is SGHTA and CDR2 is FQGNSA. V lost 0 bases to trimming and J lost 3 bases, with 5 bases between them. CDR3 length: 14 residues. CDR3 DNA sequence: TGTGCCAGCAGCTTAGCCCAGGACACCGGGGAGCTGTTTTTT. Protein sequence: CASSLAQDTGELFF.

The CDR3 sequence: CASSPAAGEPSYNEQFF. CDR3 in DNA: TGTGCCAGCAGCCCAGCGGCGGGGGAGCCCTCCTACAATGAGCAGTTCTTC. This chain uses TRBV9 with TRBJ2-1, with 7 bases that match TRBD2. CDR1 and CDR2 (germline): SGDLS, YYNGEE. Trimming at V came to 4 bases and at J to 0 bases, leaving 10 bases not matched to a gene. The CDR3 totals 17 residues.

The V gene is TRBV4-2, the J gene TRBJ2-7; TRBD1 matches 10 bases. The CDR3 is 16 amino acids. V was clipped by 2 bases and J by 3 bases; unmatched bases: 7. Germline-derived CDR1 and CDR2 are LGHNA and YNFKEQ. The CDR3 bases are TGTGCCAGCAGCCAACAGTTCGGGACAGGGGACTACGAGCAGTACTTC. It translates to CASSQQFGTGDYEQYF.

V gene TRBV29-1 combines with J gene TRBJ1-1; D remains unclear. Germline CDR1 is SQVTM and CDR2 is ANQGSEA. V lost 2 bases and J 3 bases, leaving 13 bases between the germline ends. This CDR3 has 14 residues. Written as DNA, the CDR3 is TGCAGCGTTGAACTAGGGCACGGGGACACTGAAGCTTTCTTT. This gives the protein CSVELGHGDTEAFF.

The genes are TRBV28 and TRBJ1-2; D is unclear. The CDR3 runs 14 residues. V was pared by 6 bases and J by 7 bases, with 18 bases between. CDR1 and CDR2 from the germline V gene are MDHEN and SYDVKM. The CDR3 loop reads CASSPGELIGGYTF. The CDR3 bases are TGTGCCAGCAGCCCCGGAGAGCTAATAGGTGGCTACACCTTC.

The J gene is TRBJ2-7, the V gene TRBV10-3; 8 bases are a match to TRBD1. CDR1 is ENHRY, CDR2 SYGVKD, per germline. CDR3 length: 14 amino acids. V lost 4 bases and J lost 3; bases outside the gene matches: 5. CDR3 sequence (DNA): TGTGCCATCAGTGTCAACGACAGGGGCTACGAGCAGTACTTC. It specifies CAISVNDRGYEQYF.

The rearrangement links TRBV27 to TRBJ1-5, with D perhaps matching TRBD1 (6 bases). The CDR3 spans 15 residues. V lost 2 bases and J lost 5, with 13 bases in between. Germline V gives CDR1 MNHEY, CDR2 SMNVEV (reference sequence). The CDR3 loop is CASSLIRGQDQPQHF. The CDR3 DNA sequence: TGTGCCAGCAGTTTAATCAGGGGACAAGATCAGCCCCAGCATTTT.

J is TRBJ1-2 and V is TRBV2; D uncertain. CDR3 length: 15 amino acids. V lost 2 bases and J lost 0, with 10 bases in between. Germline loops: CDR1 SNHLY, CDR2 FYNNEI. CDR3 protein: CASSELPAANYGYTF. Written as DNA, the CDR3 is TGTGCCAGCAGTGAACTCCCAGCGGCTAACTATGGCTACACCTTC.

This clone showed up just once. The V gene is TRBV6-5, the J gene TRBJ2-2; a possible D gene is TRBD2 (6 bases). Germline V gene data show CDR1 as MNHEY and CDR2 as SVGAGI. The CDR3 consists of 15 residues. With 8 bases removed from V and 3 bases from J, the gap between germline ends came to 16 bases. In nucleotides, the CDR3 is TGTGCCAGCCGCATGGGAGGAGGGGACACCGGGGAGCTGTTTTTT. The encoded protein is CASRMGGGDTGELFF.

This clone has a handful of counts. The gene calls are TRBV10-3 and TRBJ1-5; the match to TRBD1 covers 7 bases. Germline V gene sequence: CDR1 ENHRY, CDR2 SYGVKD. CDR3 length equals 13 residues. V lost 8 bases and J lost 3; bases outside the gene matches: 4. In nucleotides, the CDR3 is TGTGCCATCGCGGACAGGCCCAATCAGCCCCAGCATTTT. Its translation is CAIADRPNQPQHF.

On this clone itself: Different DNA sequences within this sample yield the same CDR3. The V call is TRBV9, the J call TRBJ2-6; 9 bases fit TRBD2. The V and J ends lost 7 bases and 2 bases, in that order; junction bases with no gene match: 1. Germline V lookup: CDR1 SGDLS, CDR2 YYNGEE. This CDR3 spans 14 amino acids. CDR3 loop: CASQRGAGANVLTF. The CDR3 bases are TGTGCCAGCCAGCGGGGGGCTGGGGCCAACGTCCTGACTTTC.